The 25 T cell receptor beta chains below come from one sample, sequenced in a study of T-cell reconstitution after alpha-beta-depleted transplantation in children. Unique molecular identifiers were incorporated into the prepared TCRbeta library. TCRdb re-called the PCR reads with MiXCR, one entry per CDR3 protein. The sample has some 190,000 distinct CDR3 sequences, 11% seen once. The sample consisted of PBMCs, taken before TCRalphabeta/CD19-depleted stem cell transplant. The receptors derive from a boy between 2 and 10 years old with acute myeloid leukemia, due to receive a stem cell transplant.

This clonotype has ten or more counts. J is TRBJ1-5 and V is TRBV20-1, with D uncertain. Trimming stripped 4 bases from V and 0 bases from J, with 7 bases between. The germline V gene has CDR1 DFQATT and CDR2 SNEGSKA (reference sequence). The CDR3 spans 13 residues. As DNA, the CDR3 is TGCAGTGCTACCCTATATAGCAATCAGCCCCAGCATTTT. It specifies CSATLYSNQPQHF.

This clonotype was counted at least ten times. The chain couples TRBV5-5 to TRBJ1-2; tentative D call: TRBD1 (6 bases). Trimming took 3 bases from V and 7 from J, leaving 16 bases between them. The germline CDR1 and CDR2 sequences are SGHKS and YYEKEE (reference sequence). The CDR3 is 14 residues long. The DNA of the CDR3 is TGTGCCAGCAGCTCGGAATGGACAGAGATTGGCTACACCTTC. Encoded protein: CASSSEWTEIGYTF.

This clonotype was picked up many times. The chain uses TRBV20-1 and TRBJ2-7, with 10 nucleotides matching TRBD1. The length of the CDR3 is 12 residues. The germline CDR1 and CDR2 sequences are DFQATT and SNEGSKA (reference sequence). Trimming cost V 0 bases and J 9 bases; bases outside gene matches: 2. The CDR3 protein is CSARDWDRGQYF. In nucleotides, the CDR3 is TGCAGTGCTAGAGATTGGGACAGGGGGCAGTACTTC.

This clonotype was picked up many times. V and J are TRBV4-2 and TRBJ2-5; 10 nucleotides match TRBD2. This CDR3 spans 16 amino acids. Per germline, CDR1 LGHNA and CDR2 YNFKEQ. Trimming cost V 0 bases and J 9 bases; bases outside gene matches: 10. The CDR3 region has the DNA TGTGCCAGCAGCCAAGATGACCTAGCGGGGGAGGTGGCCCAGTACTTC. Protein: CASSQDDLAGEVAQYF.

This clonotype has ten or more counts. The chain couples TRBV7-2 to TRBJ2-5, with D perhaps being TRBD1 or TRBD2 (5 bases each). This CDR3 has 13 residues. Germline CDR1 SGHTA, CDR2 FQGNSA. Trimming removed 2 bases from V and 5 bases from J, with 9 bases in between. CDR3 in DNA: TGTGCCAGCAGCTTATGGGGGTCGGAGACCCAGTACTTC. It translates to CASSLWGSETQYF.

This clonotype was seen many times. The chain carries TRBV20-1 and TRBJ1-2, with D uncertain. CDR1 is DFQATT, CDR2 SNEGSKA, per germline (reference sequence). This CDR3 spans 14 amino acids. Trimming shortened V by 0 bases and J by 8 bases, and 16 bases separated the two germline ends. CDR3 sequence: CSARDSVTMAGYTF. The CDR3 coding sequence is TGCAGTGCTAGAGATTCAGTGACTATGGCGGGCTACACCTTC.

This clonotype has a count of ten or more. The V call is TRBV11-2, the J call TRBJ2-1; the match to TRBD2 covers 10 bases. CDR3 length equals 16 residues. The germline V gene has CDR1 SGHAT and CDR2 FQNNGV. The V and J ends lost 0 bases and 5 bases, in that order; junction bases with no gene match: 4. This CDR3 is CASSLDISGRNNEQFF. In nucleotides, the CDR3 is TGTGCCAGCAGCTTAGATATTAGCGGGAGGAACAATGAGCAGTTCTTC.

Ten or more counts support this clonotype. This chain links TRBV20-1 with TRBJ2-7; tentatively, D is TRBD2 (6 bases). V was clipped by 1 base and J by 6 bases, with 22 bases between them. This CDR3 has 16 residues. Germline CDR1 reads DFQATT; CDR2 reads SNEGSKA (reference sequence). The CDR3: CSARVLGSGSVGEQYF. The CDR3 coding sequence is TGCAGTGCTAGAGTCTTGGGTAGCGGAAGCGTCGGCGAGCAGTACTTC.

The chain combines TRBV7-9 with TRBJ1-4; 8 bases line up with TRBD1. CDR3 size: 16 residues. Trimming removed 5 bases from V and 4 bases from J; junction bases left unmatched: 9. Germline CDR1 and CDR2: SEHNR and FQNEAQ (reference sequence). CDR3 sequence: CASSNGQGGFNEKLFF. The CDR3 bases are TGTGCCAGCAGCAACGGACAGGGAGGATTTAATGAAAAACTGTTTTTT.

This clonotype was detected many times. The V gene is TRBV20-1, the J gene TRBJ2-2, with a tentative D call TRBD2 (6 bases). Trimming removed 2 bases from V and 6 bases from J, with 13 bases in between. Germline CDR1 DFQATT, CDR2 SNEGSKA (reference sequence). The CDR3 totals 14 residues. CDR3 nucleotide sequence: TGCAGTGCTAGACCTAGCGAAGTGGCCGGGGAGCTGTTTTTT. Translation: CSARPSEVAGELFF.

This clonotype occurred many times. This chain joins TRBV7-2 and TRBJ2-1; no definite D call. Germline V gives CDR1 SGHTA, CDR2 FQGNSA. The CDR3 extends over 14 amino acids. Trimming removed 2 bases at V and 9 bases at J, with 14 bases between. CDR3 nucleotide sequence: TGTGCCAGCAGCTTATCTCTTCAGGTGGGTGAGCAGTTCTTC. Protein sequence: CASSLSLQVGEQFF.

This clonotype occurred many times. The J gene is TRBJ2-5, the V gene TRBV29-1; D is undetermined. Trimming pared 5 bases from V and 5 bases from J, leaving 15 bases between. Germline CDR1 is SQVTM and CDR2 is ANQGSEA. This CDR3 is 13 amino acids long. In nucleotides, the CDR3 is TGCAGCGTTCGCAGGTGGCTGGGGGAGACCCAGTACTTC. This codes for CSVRRWLGETQYF.

Points on this clonotype: This sequence may be a read error, since a much larger clone differs from it by one base. The V gene is TRBV5-1, the J gene TRBJ1-4; TRBD1 is a possible D gene (5 bases). Germline V gene lookup returns CDR1 SGHRS and CDR2 YFSETQ. The CDR3 runs 15 residues. CDR3 protein: CASSLEGITNEKLLF. As DNA, the CDR3 is TGCGCCAGCAGCTTGGAGGGGATAACTAATGAAAAACTGCTTTTT.

There are many counts of this clonotype. The V and J genes are TRBV27 and TRBJ2-1, with D unresolved. V shed 2 bases and J shed 0 bases, with 14 bases lying between them. The CDR3 consists of 17 residues. The V gene's germline CDR1 is MNHEY and CDR2 SMNVEV (reference sequence). DNA of the CDR3: TGTGCCAGCAGTTTAGCGTCGGGTGCTCCCTCCTACAATGAGCAGTTCTTC. Translating it yields CASSLASGAPSYNEQFF.

There are many counts of this clonotype. The chain employs TRBV6-5 and TRBJ2-1; perhaps TRBD2 as D (6 bases). Per germline, CDR1 MNHEY and CDR2 SVGAGI. Trimming removed 0 bases from V and 10 bases from J, with 16 bases in between. This CDR3 comprises 15 residues. CDR3 sequence reads: CASSYSFGGVGEQFF. CDR3 sequence (DNA): TGTGCCAGCAGTTACTCATTTGGAGGGGTGGGCGAGCAGTTCTTC.

This clonotype was observed at least ten times. The rearrangement links TRBV4-1 to TRBJ1-2, with D uncertain. Germline assignment: CDR1 MGHRA and CDR2 YSYEKL. The CDR3 sequence is 13 residues long. Deletions cut 1 base from V and 2 bases from J, with 5 bases between. The CDR3 reads CASSQAGNYGYTF. The CDR3 nucleotides are TGCGCCAGCAGCCAAGCCGGGAACTATGGCTACACCTTC.

This clonotype was observed many times. This chain uses TRBV10-3 with TRBJ2-1; the match to TRBD2 covers 9 bases. CDR3 length equals 16 residues. The V gene end was trimmed by 7 bases and the J gene end by 6 bases; junction bases not matched to a gene: 13. Germline V gene sequence: CDR1 ENHRY, CDR2 SYGVKD. Here the CDR3 reads CAIKGAGGRVPNEQFF. CDR3 DNA sequence: TGTGCCATCAAAGGCGCGGGAGGGCGTGTTCCCAATGAGCAGTTCTTC.

In its sample, this clonotype was seen many times. The chain employs TRBV24-1 and TRBJ2-1, with TRBD2 matching over 7 bases. V shed 4 bases and J 0 bases; nucleotides not matched to a gene: 5. Germline CDR1 reads KGHDR; CDR2 reads SFDVKD. This CDR3 spans 16 amino acids. DNA for the CDR3: TGTGCCACCAGTGACCAAGCGGGATCCTCCTACAATGAGCAGTTCTTC. The encoded protein is CATSDQAGSSYNEQFF.

This clonotype was seen ten or more times. The CDR3 DNA sequence: TGCGCCAGCAGCTTGGTCACGGGAGGGAAAGAGACCCAGTACTTC. Translated, it gives CASSLVTGGKETQYF. The chain joins TRBV5-1 to TRBJ2-5; 8 bases agree with TRBD2. V was pared by 0 bases and J by 3 bases, with 4 bases of the junction left unmatched. The CDR3 runs to 15 residues. Germline V CDR1 and CDR2: SGHRS, YFSETQ. Together with reference TRBV5-1 and TRBJ2-5, the CDR3 gives the full variable domain: KAGVTQTPRYLIKTRGQQVTLSCSPISGHRSVSWYQQTPGQGLQFLFEYFSETQRNKGNFPGRFSGRQFSNSRSEMNVSTLELGDSALYLCASSLVTGGKETQYFGPGTRLLVL.

At least ten counts were recorded for this clonotype. The V gene is TRBV6-2 or TRBV6-3, the J gene TRBJ2-7; TRBD1 matches 8 bases. In germline, CDR1 is MNHEY, CDR2 SVGEGT. The junction had 9 bases not matched to a gene; V was cut back by 2 bases and J by 0 bases. The CDR3 totals 17 residues. For the CDR3, the DNA is TGTGCCAGCAGTTACCCGGGGAGAGACAGGGGCTCCTACGAGCAGTACTTC. It codes for CASSYPGRDRGSYEQYF.

At least ten counts were recorded for this clonotype. The chain is built from TRBV4-2 and TRBJ1-1; D not resolved. Germline V gives CDR1 LGHNA, CDR2 YNFKEQ. The CDR3 extends over 16 amino acids. The V gene lost 0 bases and the J gene lost 6 bases, with 17 bases spanning the gap. The CDR3, as DNA: TGTGCCAGCAGCCAAGATGCGGTCAGCAAGATCCCTGAAGCTTTCTTT. It encodes CASSQDAVSKIPEAFF.

A remark on this clonotype: A single base separates this from a much larger clone, so it may be a read error. The chain recombines TRBV7-9 with TRBJ2-7; D is unclear. Germline V gene lookup returns CDR1 SEHNR and CDR2 FQNEAQ (reference sequence). This CDR3 spans 13 amino acids. This CDR3 is CASSPQLSCEQYF. As DNA, the CDR3 is TGTGCCAGCAGCCCTCAACTTTCCTGCGAGCAGTACTTC.

This clonotype came up many times. The chain is built from TRBV12-3 or TRBV12-4 and TRBJ1-5, with D possibly matching TRBD1 (6 bases). V was shortened by 5 bases and J by 5 bases, with 22 bases between the two germline ends. This CDR3 spans 17 amino acids. CDR3 nucleotide sequence: TGTGCCAGCAGTCCCCATCCCGACCGGGACAAAGATCAGCCCCAGCATTTT. This codes for CASSPHPDRDKDQPQHF.

The sample holds many counts of this clonotype. The J gene is TRBJ2-2, the V gene TRBV5-1; 9 positions match TRBD2. Germline V gene lookup returns CDR1 SGHRS and CDR2 YFSETQ. V lost 3 bases, J lost 7 bases, and 4 bases stayed unmatched. This CDR3 comprises 14 residues. The CDR3 protein is CASSSSGALGELFF. CDR3 sequence (DNA): TGCGCCAGCAGCTCTAGCGGGGCTCTCGGGGAGCTGTTTTTT.

This clonotype was recorded at least ten times. The chain couples TRBV6-2 or TRBV6-3 to TRBJ1-5; D may be TRBD1 (6 bases). In germline, CDR1 is MNHEY, CDR2 SVGEGT. There are 15 residues in the CDR3. Trimming took off 10 bases at V and 2 bases at J, with 18 bases between the two ends. CDR3: CATRYTGNGNQPQHF. The CDR3, as DNA: TGTGCCACCCGATACACAGGGAACGGCAATCAGCCCCAGCATTTT.